These 3 T cell receptor beta chains were sequenced from one sample in a study of Tregs in tolerant kidney transplant recipients. The data were produced by immunoSEQ multiplex PCR, yet TCRdb's version contains in-frame clones alone and is incomplete. The repertoire includes 75,000 to 80,000 clones, 75% to 95% of them detected once, and 0.34% sits in the top ten. The input for sequencing was Tregs from blood, taken before the transplant. The receptors were sampled from a human donor who received a combined kidney and bone marrow transplant.

This clone was seen a few times. CDR3 in amino acids: CSVFGQLKNTEAFF. DNA of the CDR3: TGCAGCGTTTTCGGACAGTTAAAGAACACTGAAGCTTTCTTT. The chain joins TRBV29-1 to TRBJ1-1, with D possibly matching TRBD1 (6 bases). V shed 5 bases and J shed 1 base, with 14 bases lying between them. Germline loops: CDR1 SQVTM, CDR2 ANQGSEA. This CDR3 is built from 14 residues.

The V gene is TRBV27, the J gene TRBJ1-5; 9 nucleotides agree with TRBD1. J lost 7 bases, V lost 6 bases, and 7 bases had no gene match. The CDR3 runs 14 residues. Germline CDR1 is MNHEY and CDR2 is SMNVEV (reference sequence). CDR3 coding DNA: TGTGCCAGCAGCCCCGGACAGGGGAGGCAGCCCCAGCATTTT. Its translation: CASSPGQGRQPQHF.

This chain uses TRBV7-6 with TRBJ1-5; 7 bases map to TRBD1. Germline lookup yields CDR1 SGHVS and CDR2 FNYEAQ. This CDR3 comprises 14 residues. V dropped 2 bases and J dropped 7; count of bases not matched to a gene: 5. CDR3 bases: TGTGCCAGCAGCTTAAACAGGGGAGGCCAGCCCCAGCATTTT. Its translation: CASSLNRGGQPQHF. Full variable domain (outside the CDR3, taken from reference TRBV7-6 and TRBJ1-5): GAGVSQSPRYKVTKRGQDVALRCDPISGHVSLYWYRQALGQGPEFLTYFNYEAQQDKSGLPNDRFSAERPEGSISTLTIQRTEQRDSAMYRCASSLNRGGQPQHFGDGTRLSIL.